Listed here are 16 T cell receptor beta chains from one sample, sequenced in a study of T cells in tuberculosis. The assay was immunoSEQ multiplex PCR, and TCRdb's table has in-frame clones only and misses some. The sample carries fewer than 40,000 clones, about 97% recorded once. The sequencing sample was made of PBMCs. The receptors were gathered from a donor between 10 and 35 years old with latent tuberculosis or without tuberculosis infection.

With regard to this clone: An end of the junction does not agree with germline; a read error may underlie this. The genes are TRBV30 and TRBJ2-1, with 9 bases fitting TRBD2. CDR1 is GTSNPN and CDR2 is SVGIG in the germline V gene (reference sequence). CDR3 length: 15 residues. CDR3 DNA sequence: TGTGCCTGGAGTGTACCTCTCTGGCGGGAGGGCCTAATGGTCTTC. As protein: CAWSVPLWREGLMVF.

This clone was counted once. The rearrangement joins TRBV29-1 to TRBJ2-2; maybe TRBD1 (5 bases). V lost 2 bases and J 6 bases, leaving 10 bases between the germline ends. Germline-derived CDR1 and CDR2 are SQVTM and ANQGSEA. The CDR3 totals 13 residues. The CDR3: CSVEFPQAGELFF. CDR3 DNA sequence: TGCAGCGTTGAATTTCCACAGGCCGGGGAGCTGTTTTTT.

The chain couples TRBV5-5 to TRBJ1-1; no definite D call. Trimming took 1 base from V and 1 from J, leaving 5 bases between them. Germline CDR1 reads SGHKS; CDR2 reads YYEKEE (reference sequence). This CDR3 is 13 amino acids long. In DNA, the CDR3 is TGTGCCAGCAGCTTGTATTCGAACACTGAAGCTTTCTTT. Its protein product is CASSLYSNTEAFF.

The rearrangement links TRBV7-6 to TRBJ2-7; a weak D match, TRBD2 (6 bases). CDR1 and CDR2 (germline): SGHVS, FNYEAQ. The CDR3 is 14 amino acids. Between the trimmed V and J ends, which lost 0 bases and 1 base, there was a span of 7 bases. The CDR3 DNA is TGTGCCAGCAGCTTAGCTGGGACTTCCTACGAGCAGTACTTC. Translation gives CASSLAGTSYEQYF.

This chain connects TRBV5-4 to TRBJ2-2; 12 bases line up with TRBD1. The CDR3 runs 16 residues. The germline gives CDR1 SGHNT, CDR2 YYREEE (reference sequence). With 8 bases clipped from V and 7 bases from J, the junction kept 12 bases outside the gene matches. The CDR3 nucleotides read TGTGCCAGTAGGCGGTTGGGACAGGGGGCTGTCGGGGAGCTGTTTTTT. This codes for CASRRLGQGAVGELFF.

The genes are TRBV7-2 and TRBJ2-7; D is possibly TRBD1 (6 bases). The CDR3 contains 13 residues. Germline V gives CDR1 SGHTA, CDR2 FQGNSA. Deletions cut 5 bases from V and 4 bases from J, with 12 bases between. The CDR3 loop reads CASSGGTGYEQYF. In DNA, the CDR3 is TGTGCCAGCAGCGGGGGCACAGGGTACGAGCAGTACTTC. The variable domain in full, with the rest retrieved from reference TRBV7-2 and TRBJ2-7, is GAGVSQSPSNKVTEKGKDVELRCDPISGHTALYWYRQSLGQGLEFLIYFQGNSAPDKSGLPSDRFSAERTGGSVSTLTIQRTQQEDSAVYLCASSGGTGYEQYFGPGTRLTVT.

The rearrangement uses TRBV30 and TRBJ1-4; D gene uncertain. Germline values: CDR1 GTSNPN, CDR2 SVGIG (reference sequence). V was trimmed by 0 bases and J by 8 bases, leaving 13 bases between them. The CDR3 is made up of 14 amino acids. Written as DNA, the CDR3 is TGTGCCTGGAGTGTAACGAGGGTTGGAGAAAAACTGTTTTTT. It is translated as CAWSVTRVGEKLFF.

Here the CDR3 DNA reads TGTGCCAGCAGCCTTCGACAGAGCACAGATACGCAGTATTTT. Protein sequence: CASSLRQSTDTQYF. This chain uses TRBV11-2 with TRBJ2-3; weak D call: TRBD1 (5 bases). In germline, CDR1 is SGHAT, CDR2 FQNNGV. The ends were cut back, 5 bases at V and 0 bases at J, with 9 bases in the middle. This CDR3 region has 14 residues. Drawing the rest from reference TRBV11-2 and TRBJ2-3, the complete variable domain is EAGVAQSPRYKIIEKRQSVAFWCNPISGHATLYWYQQILGQGPKLLIQFQNNGVVDDSQLPKDRFSAERLKGVDSTLKIQPAKLEDSAVYLCASSLRQSTDTQYFGPGTRLTVL.

The gene calls are TRBV7-6 and TRBJ2-5, with D perhaps TRBD2 (5 bases). V was pared by 3 bases and J by 1 base, with 12 bases between. Germline V CDR1 and CDR2: SGHVS, FNYEAQ. The CDR3 runs to 15 residues. The CDR3 reads CASSFSWRVQETQYF. In DNA form, the CDR3 reads TGTGCCAGCAGCTTCTCCTGGCGGGTCCAAGAGACCCAGTACTTC.

This clone was observed a single time. The chain couples TRBV2 to TRBJ1-4; 7 nucleotides agree with TRBD1. Germline trimming cut 3 bases from V and 11 bases from J; bases unmatched to any gene: 0. This CDR3 has 11 residues. Germline V CDR1 and CDR2: SNHLY, FYNNEI. In DNA, the CDR3 is TGTGCCAGCAGTGACAGGGGGAAACTGTTTTTT. Translated: CASSDRGKLFF.

The V gene is TRBV30, the J gene TRBJ1-5; TRBD1 agrees at 7 bases. Per germline, CDR1 GTSNPN and CDR2 SVGIG (reference sequence). J was trimmed by 9 bases and V by 1 base; bases with no gene match: 6. CDR3 size: 13 residues. In DNA form, the CDR3 reads TGTGCCTGGAGTGGTCAGGGGGAAGGGCCCCAGCATTTT. Translation gives CAWSGQGEGPQHF. Together with reference TRBV30 and TRBJ1-5, the CDR3 gives the full variable domain: SQTIHQWPATLVQPVGSPLSLECTVEGTSNPNLYWYRQAAGRGLQLLFYSVGIGQISSEVPQNLSASRPQDRQFILSSKKLLLSDSGFYLCAWSGQGEGPQHFGDGTRLSIL.

The chain recombines TRBV19 with TRBJ1-2; 7 nucleotides agree with TRBD1. The germline V gene encodes CDR1 LNHDA and CDR2 SQIVND (reference sequence). The CDR3 covers 15 residues. V shed 1 base and J 9 bases; nucleotides not matched to a gene: 11. CDR3 amino acids: CASSIATTGVLSYTF. As DNA, the CDR3 is TGTGCCAGTAGTATAGCCACAACAGGGGTTCTCAGCTACACCTTC.

This CDR3 is CASSLSNNQPQHF. CDR3 nucleotide sequence: TGTGCCAGCAGCTTAAGCAATAATCAGCCCCAGCATTTT. The J gene is TRBJ1-5, the V gene TRBV7-2; D not certain. This CDR3 spans 13 amino acids. V lost 2 bases, J lost 4 bases, and 6 bases lay in between. Germline V lookup: CDR1 SGHTA, CDR2 FQGNSA.

This chain links TRBV25-1 with TRBJ2-7; tentatively, D is TRBD2 (5 bases). V dropped 8 bases and J dropped 0 bases, with 17 bases sitting between them. Germline V gene sequence: CDR1 MGHDK, CDR2 SYGVNS. CDR3 length: 15 amino acids. CDR3 DNA: TGTGCCAGCGAGGGAGAGACACTATACTCCTACGAGCAGTACTTC. Its translation is CASEGETLYSYEQYF.

The chain combines TRBV2 with TRBJ2-7; a weak D match, TRBD1 (6 bases). Germline V gives CDR1 SNHLY, CDR2 FYNNEI. The CDR3 consists of 13 residues. V was cut by 7 bases and J by 6 bases, with 16 bases left in between. The DNA of the CDR3 is TGTGCCAGCAACGGACAGACCAGGGCCGAGCAGTACTTC. It encodes CASNGQTRAEQYF. The whole variable domain, remainder taken from reference TRBV2 and TRBJ2-7, is EPEVTQTPSHQVTQMGQEVILRCVPISNHLYFYWYRQILGQKVEFLVSFYNNEISEKSEIFDDQFSVERPDGSNFTLKIRSTKLEDSAMYFCASNGQTRAEQYFGPGTRLTVT.

This clone was seen once. The chain joins TRBV2 to TRBJ1-2, with TRBD1 identical over 9 bases. Trimming at V came to 5 bases and at J to 6 bases, leaving 7 bases not matched to a gene. The CDR3 has 14 residues. Per the germline V gene, CDR1 is SNHLY and CDR2 is FYNNEI. CDR3 residues: CASSYSGTGNGYTF. As DNA, the CDR3 is TGTGCCAGCAGTTATTCCGGGACAGGGAATGGCTACACCTTC. Variable domain in full (rest from reference TRBV2 and TRBJ1-2): EPEVTQTPSHQVTQMGQEVILRCVPISNHLYFYWYRQILGQKVEFLVSFYNNEISEKSEIFDDQFSVERPDGSNFTLKIRSTKLEDSAMYFCASSYSGTGNGYTFGSGTRLTVV.